The sequence of this TCR beta chain was determined in a study of blood T cell repertoires in COVID-19. Study-wide background: T cells, B-cell-depleted T cells, or PBMCs provided the cDNA or gDNA that served as material.

V shed 1 base, J shed 6 bases, and the junction held 4 bases outside the gene matches. CDR1 is LGHNA, CDR2 YNFKEQ, per germline. The CDR3 has 14 residues. Produced via immunoSEQ multiplex PCR; TCRdb's table is partial and in-frame only. The sample includes under 300,000 clones, roughly 80% seen only once; the top ten take approximately 3.2%. This sequence was found in a woman between 18 and 29 years old with acute or convalescent COVID-19. The rearrangement uses TRBV4-2 and TRBJ1-1, with 8 bases identical to TRBD1. Sequenced sample: peripheral blood. This CDR3 is CASSQAGQGPEAFF. The CDR3 DNA reads as TGTGCCAGCAGCCAAGCTGGACAGGGCCCTGAAGCTTTCTTT.